This T cell receptor (beta chain) was documented in a study of CD8+ T cells in alopecia areata. Study-wide context: Tofacitinib treatment spanned 6 to 18 months, with 6 months off drug afterward.

CDR3 length: 15 amino acids. Germline values: CDR1 MNHEY, CDR2 SVGAGI. Treatment here: oral pan-JAK inhibitor, 5-10 mg twice daily. Patients with alopecia areata provided lesional scalp punch biopsies as well as peripheral blood. Once RNA had been extracted, it was reverse transcribed into cDNA to act as the sequencing template. Clones were sequenced by immunoSEQ multiplex PCR, and TCRdb holds only the in-frame ones, with some missing. The sample carries about 300,000 clones, roughly 64% recorded once. Study conclusions and caveats: Under tofacitinib, numerous expanded lesional clonotypes remained detectable in scalp and blood. One nonresponder leaves baseline CD8+ expansion's link to response uncertain.

This clone came up a few times. Its target is not known. One junction end disagrees with the germline gene, perhaps due to a read error. This chain connects TRBV6-5 to TRBJ1-3; D might be TRBD1 (6 bases). Specimen: CD4+ T cells sorted from blood, collected at week 24, from a patient treated with tofacitinib. The receptor's source is a human donor with alopecia areata. The CDR3 sequence: CASSGQRGTGNTIYF. As DNA, the CDR3 is TGTGCCAGCAGCGGACAGCGAGGGACTGGGAACACCATATATTTT.